These 21 T cell receptor beta chains came from one sample sequenced in a study of T cells in Graves' hyperthyroidism and ophthalmopathy. Amplification of TCR beta CDR3 regions was performed using RNA transcripts as template. First-round RT-PCR targeting the TCR CDR3 was performed with the HTBI primer set. From the multiplex PCR reads, TCRdb called clonotypes with MiXCR, one entry per CDR3 protein. The sample gives approximately 530,000 distinct CDR3 sequences, around 20% of which show up once; over 45% is in the top ten. The sample was blood. The receptors derive from a middle-aged man with Graves' ophthalmopathy.

This clonotype showed up just a few times. V gene TRBV6-2 or TRBV6-3 combines with J gene TRBJ2-4, with D maybe TRBD1 (8 bases). Germline CDR1 MNHEY, CDR2 SVGEGT. The CDR3 consists of 19 residues. Trimming pared 2 bases from V and 2 bases from J, leaving 22 bases between. The CDR3 nucleotides are TGTGCCAGCAGTTACACAGCTCAGGGGGCGCGGGGGCCCAAAAACATTCAGTACTTC. Protein sequence: CASSYTAQGARGPKNIQYF.

This clonotype was observed many times. This rearrangement joins TRBV20-1 to TRBJ2-7, with 11 bases aligning to TRBD2. The ends lost 6 bases at V and 4 bases at J; junction bases unmatched: 8. The CDR3 spans 14 residues. CDR1 and CDR2 (germline): DFQATT, SNEGSKA (reference sequence). The CDR3 sequence is CSAIELAGVYEQYF. In nucleotides, the CDR3 is TGCAGTGCAATTGAACTAGCGGGAGTTTACGAGCAGTACTTC.

Ten or more counts support this clonotype. This chain connects TRBV2 to TRBJ1-4, with TRBD1 as a possible D gene (5 bases). Germline values: CDR1 SNHLY, CDR2 FYNNEI. The V and J ends lost 6 bases and 5 bases respectively, with 13 bases between them. There are 14 residues in the CDR3. The CDR3: CASRPGGRNEKLFF. CDR3 bases: TGTGCCAGCAGACCGGGGGGACGGAATGAAAAACTGTTTTTT.

The V call is TRBV6-1, the J call TRBJ1-2; TRBD1 matches at 8 bases. The CDR3 spans 13 residues. Germline values: CDR1 MNHNS, CDR2 SASEGT. J gave up 8 bases and V 4 bases, and 6 bases lay outside the gene matches. CDR3 amino acids: CASSGQGRSGYTF. The CDR3 region has the DNA TGTGCCAGCAGTGGACAGGGGAGGTCGGGCTACACCTTC.

The chain joins TRBV15 to TRBJ2-7, with TRBD2 matching 7 bases. The V segment lost 0 bases and the J segment 7 bases; nucleotides outside the gene matches: 9. Germline V gene data show CDR1 as LNHNV and CDR2 as YYDKDF (reference sequence). This CDR3 region has 15 residues. The CDR3 DNA follows: TGTGCCACCAGCAGAGATATAAGCGGGACCCGTGAGCAGTACTTC. This translates into CATSRDISGTREQYF.

This clonotype showed up many times. The V and J genes are TRBV28 and TRBJ2-1; 11 positions match TRBD2. Trimming removed 5 bases from V and 4 bases from J; junction bases left unmatched: 4. Germline assignment: CDR1 MDHEN and CDR2 SYDVKM. This CDR3 region has 15 residues. CDR3 coding DNA: TGTGCCAGCAGTCATAGCGGGAGGGGTTACAATGAGCAGTTCTTC. Its translation: CASSHSGRGYNEQFF.

In its sample, this clonotype was seen many times. V and J are TRBV6-1 and TRBJ1-4; 8 nucleotides line up with TRBD1. The CDR3 loop spans 13 amino acids. Germline assignment: CDR1 MNHNS and CDR2 SASEGT. V shed 8 bases and J 8 bases; nucleotides not matched to a gene: 7. CDR3 loop: CASSDRGWEKLFF. For the CDR3, the DNA is TGTGCCAGCTCCGACAGGGGTTGGGAAAAACTGTTTTTT.

As to this clonotype: This could be a read error, since a much larger clone is one nucleotide away. The chain combines TRBV28 with TRBJ2-7; 8 bases agree with TRBD2. From germline, CDR1 is MDHEN and CDR2 SYDVKM. The V and J ends lost 6 bases and 5 bases, in that order; junction bases with no gene match: 9. CDR3 size: 14 residues. CDR3 amino acids: CASRTLAGGHEQYF. CDR3 in DNA: TGTGCCAGCAGGACCCTAGCGGGCGGCCACGAGCAGTACTTC.

This clonotype appeared a few times. V usage is TRBV5-1 and J usage is TRBJ1-1; TRBD1 is a possible D gene (5 bases). Trimming removed 7 bases at V and 4 bases at J, with 11 bases between. Germline CDR1 reads SGHRS; CDR2 reads YFSETQ. The CDR3 totals 12 residues. The CDR3 DNA sequence: TGCGCCAGCCGGGACCCGGGCACTGAAGCTTTCTTT. Its protein is CASRDPGTEAFF.

The J gene is TRBJ2-1, the V gene TRBV5-1; D remains unclear. The CDR3 length is 11 residues. The germline V gene has CDR1 SGHRS and CDR2 YFSETQ. Trimming stripped 2 bases from V and 8 bases from J, with 5 bases between. This chain's CDR3 is CASSFEYEQFF. The CDR3 DNA reads TGCGCCAGCAGCTTTGAGTATGAGCAGTTCTTC.

This clonotype has a handful of counts. V is TRBV5-1 and J is TRBJ2-7, with TRBD2 as a possible D gene (6 bases). The V and J ends lost 0 bases and 6 bases respectively, with 16 bases between them. CDR1 and CDR2 from the germline V gene are SGHRS and YFSETQ. CDR3 size: 15 residues. Here the CDR3 DNA reads TGCGCCAGCAGCTTGGATGGGGGGTTGAGAGGCGAGCAGTACTTC. Protein: CASSLDGGLRGEQYF.

Many counts were recorded for this clonotype. The CDR3 region is CASSPPPGQGGNIQYF. The CDR3 bases are TGTGCCAGCAGCCCCCCTCCGGGACAGGGGGGAAACATTCAGTACTTC. The chain couples TRBV2 to TRBJ2-4; 11 bases match TRBD1. V was pared by 6 bases and J by 6 bases, with 10 bases of the junction left unmatched. This CDR3 spans 16 amino acids. Germline CDR1 is SNHLY and CDR2 is FYNNEI.

CDR3 bases: TGCGCCAGCAGCTACCTACCTAGCGGGGGGGCATCCTACAATGAGCAGTTCTTC. It specifies CASSYLPSGGASYNEQFF. The chain uses TRBV5-1 and TRBJ2-1; 12 bases align to TRBD2. With V trimmed by 3 bases and J by 1 base, 8 bases remained unmatched. Germline V lookup: CDR1 SGHRS, CDR2 YFSETQ. This CDR3 has 18 amino acids.

Ten or more counts support this clonotype. This sequence joins TRBV7-2 and TRBJ2-2; D tentatively fits TRBD1 or TRBD2 (6 bases each). This CDR3 comprises 13 residues. Germline lookup yields CDR1 SGHTA and CDR2 FQGNSA. Trimming took off 5 bases at V and 7 bases at J, with 11 bases between the two ends. The CDR3 loop reads CASSPRGVGELFF. CDR3 sequence (DNA): TGTGCCAGCAGCCCAAGGGGGGTCGGGGAGCTGTTTTTT.

This clonotype came up many times. The rearrangement uses TRBV10-3 and TRBJ2-1; 11 bases line up with TRBD2. Germline-derived CDR1 and CDR2 are ENHRY and SYGVKD. This CDR3 is 14 amino acids long. Trimming cost V 5 bases and J 3 bases; bases outside gene matches: 0. The DNA for the CDR3 is TGTGCCATCAGTACTAGCGGGGGCTACAATGAGCAGTTCTTC. As protein: CAISTSGGYNEQFF.

The J gene is TRBJ2-7, the V gene TRBV5-1, with TRBD2 identical over 11 bases. The CDR3 spans 15 residues. Germline V gives CDR1 SGHRS, CDR2 YFSETQ. The J segment lost 4 bases and the V segment lost 3 bases, leaving 6 bases of the junction unmatched. In DNA form, the CDR3 reads TGCGCCAGCAGCTCCACCACTAGCGGGGGTTACGAGCAGTACTTC. It is translated as CASSSTTSGGYEQYF.

With respect to this clonotype: This may come from a read error, since a much larger clone is one base off. The chain carries TRBV20-1 and TRBJ2-5; 11 bases agree with TRBD2. CDR1 and CDR2 (germline): DFQATT, SNEGSKA (reference sequence). This CDR3 spans 15 amino acids. CDR3 bases: TGCGGTGCTAGTGCTCTAGCGGGAGGAGGAGAGACCCAGTACTTC. It yields the protein CGASALAGGGETQYF.

The sample holds many counts of this clonotype. The CDR3 loop reads CASSLTSSSTDTQYF. CDR3 nucleotide sequence: TGTGCCAGCAGCCTCACTTCCTCTAGCACAGATACGCAGTATTTT. This chain connects TRBV7-8 to TRBJ2-3, with no clear D. CDR3 length equals 15 residues. Germline V gene data show CDR1 as SGHVS and CDR2 as FQNEAQ. V dropped 5 bases and J dropped 0 bases, with 12 bases sitting between them.

This clonotype was counted only a few times. The CDR3 loop is CSATGTPFSTDTQYF. CDR3 DNA sequence: TGCAGTGCTACCGGGACTCCCTTCAGCACAGATACGCAGTATTTT. V is TRBV20-1 and J is TRBJ2-3, with a weak D call TRBD2 (6 bases). CDR1 and CDR2 from the germline V gene are DFQATT and SNEGSKA (reference sequence). The ends were cut back, 4 bases at V and 0 bases at J, with 14 bases in the middle. The CDR3 runs 15 residues.

A few counts support this clonotype. This chain links TRBV29-1 with TRBJ2-7; tentative D call: TRBD2 (5 bases). Trimming took 4 bases from V and 1 from J, leaving 11 bases between them. Germline values: CDR1 SQVTM, CDR2 ANQGSEA. The CDR3 is made up of 13 amino acids. The CDR3 reads CSVVGEWSYEQYF. The CDR3 nucleotides read TGCAGCGTTGTGGGAGAGTGGTCCTACGAGCAGTACTTC.

The chain carries TRBV29-1 and TRBJ1-2; no definite D call. Trimming shortened V by 8 bases and J by 2 bases, and 12 bases separated the two germline ends. Germline CDR1 reads SQVTM; CDR2 reads ANQGSEA. The CDR3 spans 12 residues. In DNA form, the CDR3 reads TGCAGCTCTCGTACATCAAACTATGGCTACACCTTC. It specifies CSSRTSNYGYTF.